Included here is one T cell receptor beta chain sequence, with context. Antigen specificity is unknown. Sorted subsets were CFSE-labeled and cultured approximately 5 days with allogeneic dendritic cells. CDR3 length: 14 amino acids. CDR1 is SQVTM and CDR2 is ANQGSEA in the germline V gene. Trimming left V 6 bases short and J 2 bases short, with 13 bases between. These data belong to a study of regulatory dendritic cells for organ transplantation. Profiled with immunoSEQ multiplex PCR; TCRdb holds only in-frame clones, not every one. The sample holds more than 15,000 clones, more than 60% seen once. The sequencing sample was made of memory CD4+ T cells from blood cultured with regulatory dendritic cells. Subset denoted: CD45RO+ memory T cells. The rearrangement joins TRBV29-1 to TRBJ1-4; tentative D call: TRBD1 (5 bases). The receptor comes from a human donor in good health. The CDR3 loop reads CSVTDSVTNEKLFF. The CDR3 DNA sequence: TGCAGCGTCACCGACAGTGTCACTAATGAAAAACTGTTTTTT.